This T cell receptor beta chain comes out of a study of T cell repertoires in aging, cancer and after chemotherapy. A mixed TRB-A/B primer pool amplified rearranged TRB by multiplex touch-down PCR. Using its own MiXCR run on the multiplex PCR reads, TCRdb lists one record per CDR3 protein. The sample has some 910 distinct CDR3 sequences; about 25% are singletons. Peripheral blood genomic DNA, not sorted cells or RNA, was the template. The CDR3 contains 12 residues. Trimming pared 6 bases from V and 1 base from J, leaving 9 bases between. CDR1 is DFQATT, CDR2 SNEGSKA, per germline (reference sequence).

The TCR originated in a human donor with a blood cancer. The chain links TRBV20-1 to TRBJ1-1, with no clear D. Sequencing was performed on blood. CDR3 in amino acids: CSAVSGNTEAFF. For the CDR3, the DNA is TGCAGTGCCGTCTCAGGGAACACTGAAGCTTTCTTT.